The T cell receptor beta chain under discussion was sequenced for a study of regulatory T cells in long-lasting Graves disease. Time point here: newly diagnosed GD, antithyroid drugs for less than 3 months. Extracted PBMC RNA gave rise to the TCR library. This clonotype was seen at least ten times. The J segment lost 1 base and the V segment lost 2 bases, leaving 16 bases of the junction unmatched. The germline V gene encodes CDR1 SGHTA and CDR2 FQGNSA. This CDR3 is built from 19 residues. To make TCR beta libraries, researchers used iRepertoire HTBI primers and Arm-PCR of CDR3 regions. TCRdb passed the multiplex PCR reads through MiXCR, listing each CDR3 protein once. The data contain roughly 410,000 distinct CDR3 sequences, about 15% of them singletons. The sample was also reused in another study, on T cells in Graves' hyperthyroidism and ophthalmopathy.

The V call is TRBV7-2, the J call TRBJ2-5, with 7 nucleotides matching TRBD1. The starting material was peripheral blood mononuclear cells (PBMCs), obtained at new diagnosis, from a patient treated with antithyroid drugs. This receptor was obtained from a woman aged 40 to 55 with Graves disease. The CDR3 spells CASSLSKTLTGQSQETQYF. CDR3 sequence (DNA): TGTGCCAGCAGCTTATCAAAAACACTTACGGGACAGAGCCAAGAGACCCAGTACTTC.